Shown below are 21 T cell receptor beta chains from a single sample sequenced in a study of OX40 agonist ivuxolimab in advanced cancers. Clones were sequenced by immunoSEQ multiplex PCR, and TCRdb holds only the in-frame ones, with some missing. This table holds tens of thousands of clones, 88% found once. The material was CD4+ or CD8+ T cells sorted from blood, obtained in a trial of the OX40 agonist ivuxolimab. These receptors were obtained from an adult with an advanced solid tumor such as melanoma, head and neck, liver or kidney cancer.

The rearrangement uses TRBV30 and TRBJ2-2, with TRBD2 matching 13 bases. V lost 2 bases to trimming and J lost 8 bases; unmatched junction nucleotides: 5. The CDR3 totals 15 residues. The germline gives CDR1 GTSNPN, CDR2 SVGIG (reference sequence). CDR3 nucleotides: TGTGCCTGGAGTAGCTTGGGACTAGCGGGAGGGGAGCTGTTTTTT. It translates to CAWSSLGLAGGELFF.

The CDR3 coding sequence is TGTGCCAGCAGCTACCGCTCCTACGAGCAGTACTTC. This codes for CASSYRSYEQYF. The rearrangement joins TRBV11-3 to TRBJ2-7; no clear D. This CDR3 is built from 12 residues. Germline loops: CDR1 SGHNT, CDR2 YENEEA. With 4 bases removed from V and 0 bases from J, the gap between germline ends came to 4 bases.

The V and J genes are TRBV29-1 and TRBJ1-2; no definite D call. The V end lost 4 bases, the J end lost 4 bases, and 10 bases lay between the germline ends. Looked up from germline, CDR1 is SQVTM and CDR2 is ANQGSEA. This CDR3 has 12 residues. The CDR3 spells CSVGRGGYGYTF. The DNA of the CDR3 is TGCAGCGTTGGACGGGGTGGCTATGGCTACACCTTC.

The rearrangement joins TRBV19 to TRBJ2-7; 7 bases fit TRBD2. This CDR3 is 15 amino acids long. The junction had 3 bases not matched to a gene; V was cut back by 1 base and J by 0 bases. The germline CDR1 and CDR2 sequences are LNHDA and SQIVND (reference sequence). The CDR3 coding sequence is TGTGCCAGTAGTATAGCGGGGGGATCCTCCTACGAGCAGTACTTC. Its translation is CASSIAGGSSYEQYF.

The chain links TRBV2 to TRBJ2-4; TRBD2 is a possible D gene (5 bases). The CDR3 runs 15 residues. CDR1 and CDR2 from the germline V gene are SNHLY and FYNNEI. Between the trimmed V and J ends, which lost 6 bases and 0 bases, there was a span of 12 bases. The CDR3 DNA is TGTGCCAGCAGGGAACAGCGGATAGCCAAAAACATTCAGTACTTC. Translating gives CASREQRIAKNIQYF.

The V and J genes are TRBV20-1 and TRBJ1-1; D not resolved. The germline gives CDR1 DFQATT, CDR2 SNEGSKA (reference sequence). The CDR3 is 10 amino acids. Trimming took off 6 bases at V and 3 bases at J, with 5 bases between the two ends. The CDR3 coding sequence is TGCAGTGCCCAGTACACTGAAGCTTTCTTT. Protein sequence: CSAQYTEAFF.

This chain joins TRBV10-3 and TRBJ2-2; D perhaps matches TRBD2 (6 bases). CDR3 size: 15 residues. The V and J ends lost 3 bases and 5 bases respectively, with 13 bases between them. Germline V gene lookup returns CDR1 ENHRY and CDR2 SYGVKD. The CDR3 DNA reads TGTGCCATCAGTGATTTACGGGAGTTGACCGGGGAGCTGTTTTTT. Amino acid sequence: CAISDLRELTGELFF.

J is TRBJ2-2 and V is TRBV6-5; 8 nucleotides agree with TRBD1. Looked up from germline, CDR1 is MNHEY and CDR2 is SVGAGI. The junction had 1 base not matched to a gene; V was cut back by 2 bases and J by 5 bases. The CDR3 loop spans 14 amino acids. The CDR3 loop is CASSYTGGTGELFF. The CDR3 DNA reads TGTGCCAGCAGTTACACAGGGGGGACCGGGGAGCTGTTTTTT.

This chain joins TRBV15 and TRBJ2-5; TRBD1 might be the D (6 bases). Trimming cost V 0 bases and J 2 bases, with 10 bases left between them. This CDR3 spans 15 amino acids. From germline, CDR1 is LNHNV and CDR2 YYDKDF (reference sequence). The CDR3 nucleotides are TGTGCCACCAGCAGAGATAAACAGGGACAAGAGACCCAGTACTTC. It encodes CATSRDKQGQETQYF.

V usage is TRBV4-1 and J usage is TRBJ2-4; 14 bases map to TRBD2. CDR1 MGHRA and CDR2 YSYEKL come from the germline V gene. V shed 0 bases, J shed 8 bases, and the junction held 12 bases outside the gene matches. The CDR3 runs 19 residues. This CDR3 reads CASSQDRGPGLAGADIQYF. Written as DNA, the CDR3 is TGCGCCAGCAGCCAAGATAGGGGCCCGGGACTAGCGGGAGCGGACATTCAGTACTTC.

The chain recombines TRBV4-1 with TRBJ2-4; D is ambiguous. This CDR3 contains 17 residues. CDR1 is MGHRA and CDR2 is YSYEKL in the germline V gene. Trimming removed 1 base from V and 0 bases from J, with 13 bases in between. The CDR3 region has the DNA TGCGCCAGCAGCCAAGTCTCGGACGGGCTAGCCAAAAACATTCAGTACTTC. Its translation: CASSQVSDGLAKNIQYF.

The chain has TRBV6-1 and TRBJ1-1, with D unresolved. The CDR3 totals 13 residues. Germline-derived CDR1 and CDR2 are MNHNS and SASEGT. The germline V and J ends were trimmed by 0 bases and 5 bases, with 7 bases remaining between them. The CDR3 is CASSEAPVTEAFF. The CDR3 DNA reads TGTGCCAGCAGTGAAGCGCCGGTGACTGAAGCTTTCTTT.

The gene calls are TRBV29-1 and TRBJ2-1; 10 bases are a match to TRBD2. The CDR3 has 16 amino acids. V shed 3 bases and J 1 base; nucleotides not matched to a gene: 6. Germline lookup yields CDR1 SQVTM and CDR2 ANQGSEA. For the CDR3, the DNA is TGCAGCGTTGAGGGGCTAGCGGGAGAGTCCTACAATGAGCAGTTCTTC. This sequence encodes CSVEGLAGESYNEQFF.

This chain joins TRBV7-8 and TRBJ2-3, with TRBD1 matching 10 bases. Germline CDR1 is SGHVS and CDR2 is FQNEAQ. This CDR3 region has 14 residues. With V trimmed by 5 bases and J by 4 bases, 3 bases remained unmatched. The CDR3 DNA follows: TGTGCCAGCAGCCCAGGACAGGGGGCAGATACGCAGTATTTT. Translated, it gives CASSPGQGADTQYF. The full variable domain, with the rest looked up from reference TRBV7-8 and TRBJ2-3, is GAGVSQSPRYKVAKRGQDVALRCDPISGHVSLFWYQQALGQGPEFLTYFQNEAQLDKSGLPSDRFFAERPEGSVSTLKIQRTQQEDSAVYLCASSPGQGADTQYFGPGTRLTVL.

The rearrangement joins TRBV28 to TRBJ2-5; 9 nucleotides align to TRBD1. V gave up 2 bases and J gave up 5 bases; unmatched junction bases: 0. CDR3 size: 13 residues. Germline assignment: CDR1 MDHEN and CDR2 SYDVKM. CDR3 protein: CASSLGTGETQYF. The CDR3, as DNA: TGTGCCAGCAGTTTAGGGACAGGGGAGACCCAGTACTTC.

A single count supports this clone. The chain uses TRBV28 and TRBJ1-2; D gene uncertain. Trimming shortened V by 3 bases and J by 8 bases, and 19 bases separated the two germline ends. CDR3 length: 15 residues. Germline values: CDR1 MDHEN, CDR2 SYDVKM. For the CDR3, the DNA is TGTGCCAGCAGTTTCACCGAAACCTTTTTAGCCGGCTACACCTTC. Protein: CASSFTETFLAGYTF.

This clone occurred once. CDR3 coding DNA: TGTGCCAGCTCACCGAGGGCGGGGGGCGTCACAGATACGCAGTATTTT. Its protein product is CASSPRAGGVTDTQYF. V usage is TRBV18 and J usage is TRBJ2-3, with TRBD2 matching over 8 bases. Germline CDR1 KGHSH, CDR2 LQKENI. Trimming at V came to 3 bases and at J to 2 bases, leaving 7 bases not matched to a gene. The CDR3 sequence is 16 residues long.

The V call is TRBV7-2, the J call TRBJ2-1, with TRBD1 identical over 8 bases. CDR3 length equals 13 residues. Trimming at V came to 1 base and at J to 9 bases, leaving 2 bases not matched to a gene. CDR1 and CDR2 from the germline V gene are SGHTA and FQGNSA. CDR3 bases: TGTGCCAGCAGCTTAGGGACAGGGTTTGAGCAGTTCTTC. It is translated as CASSLGTGFEQFF.

The V call is TRBV11-2, the J call TRBJ1-6; 8 bases match TRBD1. The CDR3 spans 17 residues. The ends lost 5 bases at V and 6 bases at J; junction bases unmatched: 12. Looked up from germline, CDR1 is SGHAT and CDR2 is FQNNGV. The CDR3 region has the DNA TGTGCCAGCAGCGACAGGGGAGGTTTATGGGGTAATTCACCCCTCCACTTT. Amino acid sequence: CASSDRGGLWGNSPLHF.

The chain links TRBV10-3 to TRBJ1-2, with TRBD1 as a possible D gene (6 bases). This CDR3 is built from 18 residues. The germline V and J ends were trimmed by 7 bases and 1 base, with 25 bases remaining between them. CDR1 ENHRY and CDR2 SYGVKD come from the germline V gene. CDR3 loop: CAITENLGRPGVNYGYTF. CDR3 in DNA: TGTGCCATCACGGAAAACCTGGGACGCCCAGGGGTTAACTATGGCTACACCTTC.

V is TRBV10-2 and J is TRBJ1-3; no definite D call. From germline, CDR1 is WSHSY and CDR2 SAAADI. There are 14 residues in the CDR3. The V and J ends lost 3 bases and 3 bases respectively, with 9 bases between them. The CDR3 spells CASSDSGYGNTIYF. Written as DNA, the CDR3 is TGCGCCAGCAGTGACTCGGGCTATGGAAACACCATATATTTT.